This passage covers 19 T cell receptor beta chains from one sample sequenced in a study of post-analysis software for immune sequencing data (dated by TCRdb to about 2015). What the study reported, not specific to this receptor: Patients showed significantly higher frequencies than controls for five TRBV segments, among them TRBV5-6, TRBV5-1 and TRBV20-1.

What these receptors recognize is not known. Library generation was performed with PCR. Sequencing was performed on an Illumina HiSeq 2500. To reduce PCR and sequencing biases, unique molecular identifiers were incorporated into the TCR beta cDNA libraries. The public reads were run again by TCRdb, first through fastp at Q25 and then through MiXCR, and only productive beta chains were kept. Duplicate CDR3 protein sequences are folded into a single record with the most common DNA and genes. For this sample the table gives about 200,000 distinct CDR3 sequences, of which 25% to 35% were detected only once. Of the sample, roughly 3.4% is held by the ten largest clones. Sequenced material: blood. These receptors were obtained from a girl aged 2-17 years with multiple sclerosis.

The sample holds many counts of this clonotype. The genes are TRBV5-1 and TRBJ2-7, with no clear D. With 4 bases removed from V and 3 bases from J, the gap between germline ends came to 14 bases. CDR1 is SGHRS, CDR2 YFSETQ, per germline. This CDR3 spans 14 amino acids. CDR3 sequence (DNA): TGCGCCAGCAGCGGTGGGGATGCCCTCTACGAGCAGTACTTC. Translated: CASSGGDALYEQYF.

This clonotype was recorded at least ten times. This chain joins TRBV13 and TRBJ2-7, with TRBD2 identical over 8 bases. The CDR3 covers 13 residues. V gave up 5 bases and J gave up 3 bases; unmatched junction bases: 3. Per germline, CDR1 PRHDT and CDR2 FYEKMQ (reference sequence). DNA for the CDR3: TGTGCCAGCAGCCTTACTAGCGGCTACGAGCAGTACTTC. It encodes CASSLTSGYEQYF.

The V call is TRBV7-9, the J call TRBJ1-1, with D perhaps TRBD1 (6 bases). Trimming cost V 4 bases and J 1 base, with 13 bases left between them. From germline, CDR1 is SEHNR and CDR2 FQNEAQ (reference sequence). The CDR3 consists of 15 residues. DNA of the CDR3: TGTGCCAGCAGCTCAAGACAGGTGAAGAACACTGAAGCTTTCTTT. This gives the protein CASSSRQVKNTEAFF.

This chain links TRBV19 with TRBJ1-2; TRBD1 matches 9 bases. This CDR3 has 17 amino acids. Germline CDR1 LNHDA, CDR2 SQIVND (reference sequence). V shed 9 bases, J shed 2 bases, and the junction held 16 bases outside the gene matches. CDR3 region: CASRIGTGSILNYGYTF. CDR3 sequence (DNA): TGTGCCAGCAGGATAGGGACAGGGTCGATTTTGAACTATGGCTACACCTTC.

The J gene is TRBJ2-7, the V gene TRBV20-1, with no clear D. The germline V gene encodes CDR1 DFQATT and CDR2 SNEGSKA (reference sequence). V gave up 1 base and J gave up 9 bases, with 13 bases separating them. This CDR3 comprises 12 residues. CDR3 coding DNA: TGCAGTGCTAGAGGGCCCGAGGTCGGGCAGTACTTC. Its protein is CSARGPEVGQYF.

As to this clonotype: This sequence may be a read error, since a much larger clone differs from it by one base. V gene TRBV20-1 combines with J gene TRBJ2-1, with a weak D call TRBD1 (6 bases). Germline CDR1 DFQATT, CDR2 SNEGSKA (reference sequence). Trimming removed 0 bases at V and 2 bases at J, with 11 bases between. There are 15 residues in the CDR3. CDR3: CSARDTGTPYNEQFF. CDR3 sequence (DNA): TGCAGTGCTAGAGATACAGGGACGCCCTACAATGAGCAGTTCTTC.

This clonotype was recorded at least ten times. The chain joins TRBV28 to TRBJ2-3; the D gene is possibly TRBD1 (6 bases). V gave up 3 bases and J gave up 4 bases, with 14 bases separating them. Per germline, CDR1 MDHEN and CDR2 SYDVKM. CDR3 length: 15 residues. CDR3 nucleotides: TGTGCCAGCAGTTTGTCAGGGGCGCAGGCAGATACGCAGTATTTT. Translated: CASSLSGAQADTQYF.

This clonotype showed up many times. The chain joins TRBV5-1 to TRBJ2-1; D remains ambiguous. The CDR3 runs 15 residues. V was pared by 7 bases and J by 0 bases, with 14 bases between. Per germline, CDR1 SGHRS and CDR2 YFSETQ. The CDR3 DNA is TGCGCCAGCCGATGGGCTGGAAGCTCCTACAATGAGCAGTTCTTC. The encoded protein is CASRWAGSSYNEQFF.

This chain joins TRBV20-1 and TRBJ2-1; 14 nucleotides line up with TRBD2. Per germline, CDR1 DFQATT and CDR2 SNEGSKA (reference sequence). There are 15 residues in the CDR3. V shed 6 bases and J 12 bases; nucleotides not matched to a gene: 13. The CDR3 is CSATLAGTSGSGQFF. CDR3 in DNA: TGCAGTGCAACACTTGCCGGGACTAGCGGGAGCGGGCAGTTCTTC.

The chain links TRBV30 to TRBJ2-7; 8 nucleotides match TRBD2. The CDR3 consists of 13 residues. Germline CDR1 and CDR2: GTSNPN and SVGIG (reference sequence). The trim removed 0 bases at V and 6 bases at J, leaving 4 bases unmatched. CDR3 nucleotide sequence: TGTGCCTGGAGTGTCGGGAGGGCCTTCGAGCAGTACTTC. The encoded protein is CAWSVGRAFEQYF.

This clonotype was observed a few times. J is TRBJ2-5 and V is TRBV5-1; TRBD1 matches at 7 bases. The V gene end was trimmed by 3 bases and the J gene end by 2 bases; junction bases not matched to a gene: 10. In germline, CDR1 is SGHRS, CDR2 YFSETQ. The CDR3 covers 16 residues. CDR3 protein: CASSSPTYRGQETQYF. The DNA of the CDR3 is TGCGCCAGCAGCTCCCCGACCTACAGGGGACAAGAGACCCAGTACTTC.

This clonotype was seen a handful of times. This rearrangement joins TRBV20-1 to TRBJ2-5; D uncertain. Germline V gives CDR1 DFQATT, CDR2 SNEGSKA (reference sequence). The CDR3 is made up of 13 amino acids. The V and J ends lost 2 bases and 5 bases respectively, with 12 bases between them. The CDR3 DNA is TGCAGTGCTAGATCCCTTGGATTGGAGACCCAGTACTTC. It specifies CSARSLGLETQYF.

The gene calls are TRBV6-5 and TRBJ2-3; 7 nucleotides agree with TRBD2. J gave up 4 bases and V 2 bases, and 9 bases lay outside the gene matches. The length of the CDR3 is 16 residues. The V gene's germline CDR1 is MNHEY and CDR2 SVGAGI. In DNA form, the CDR3 reads TGTGCCAGCAGTTACCAGGGTAGCGGGTGGGCAGATACGCAGTATTTT. Protein sequence: CASSYQGSGWADTQYF.

This clonotype was counted only a few times. V gene TRBV5-1 combines with J gene TRBJ1-6; D uncertain. The CDR3 has 17 amino acids. V lost 1 base to trimming and J lost 9 bases, with 20 bases between them. From germline, CDR1 is SGHRS and CDR2 YFSETQ. CDR3 amino acids: CASSLRTGGVKISPLHF. CDR3 DNA sequence: TGCGCCAGCAGCTTGAGGACTGGTGGAGTGAAGATTTCACCCCTCCACTTT.

This clonotype appeared a few times. The chain recombines TRBV5-1 with TRBJ1-4, with 8 bases that match TRBD1. Germline CDR1 and CDR2: SGHRS and YFSETQ. Trimming removed 7 bases from V and 8 bases from J; junction bases left unmatched: 7. The CDR3 consists of 13 residues. The CDR3 nucleotides are TGCGCCAGCCGGGGGGACAGGACAGAAAAACTGTTTTTT. The encoded protein is CASRGDRTEKLFF.

With regard to this clonotype: With a much larger clone just one base away, this may be a read error. The chain employs TRBV5-6 and TRBJ1-4; unclear D gene. CDR1 is SGHDT and CDR2 is YYEEEE in the germline V gene. CDR3 length: 16 residues. Trimming left V 4 bases short and J 5 bases short, with 18 bases between. The CDR3 coding sequence is TGTGCCAGCAGCGCCCTACCTACACAAGCGAATGAAAAACTGTTTTTT. Protein: CASSALPTQANEKLFF.

This clonotype was counted many times. V and J are TRBV20-1 and TRBJ2-3; 8 nucleotides line up with TRBD2. After removal of 6 bases from V and 3 bases from J, the junction contained 8 bases not matched to a gene. The CDR3 spans 14 residues. Germline CDR1 reads DFQATT; CDR2 reads SNEGSKA (reference sequence). In nucleotides, the CDR3 is TGCAGTGCCGCTGGGACTAGGCGGACAGATACGCAGTATTTT. Its translation is CSAAGTRRTDTQYF.

The rearrangement uses TRBV5-1 and TRBJ2-3; 8 bases match TRBD1. This CDR3 has 13 amino acids. CDR1 is SGHRS and CDR2 is YFSETQ in the germline V gene. The V gene end was trimmed by 4 bases and the J gene end by 4 bases; junction bases not matched to a gene: 2. CDR3 nucleotide sequence: TGCGCCAGCAGCACGACAGGGGCAGATACGCAGTATTTT. Its translation: CASSTTGADTQYF.

This clonotype has ten or more counts. The CDR3 protein is CSARDRLGETQYF. CDR3 DNA sequence: TGCAGTGCTCGCGACAGGTTGGGGGAGACCCAGTACTTC. The rearrangement links TRBV20-1 to TRBJ2-5, with D maybe TRBD1 (6 bases). Per germline, CDR1 DFQATT and CDR2 SNEGSKA (reference sequence). V gave up 5 bases and J gave up 5 bases, with 15 bases separating them. This CDR3 is built from 13 residues.